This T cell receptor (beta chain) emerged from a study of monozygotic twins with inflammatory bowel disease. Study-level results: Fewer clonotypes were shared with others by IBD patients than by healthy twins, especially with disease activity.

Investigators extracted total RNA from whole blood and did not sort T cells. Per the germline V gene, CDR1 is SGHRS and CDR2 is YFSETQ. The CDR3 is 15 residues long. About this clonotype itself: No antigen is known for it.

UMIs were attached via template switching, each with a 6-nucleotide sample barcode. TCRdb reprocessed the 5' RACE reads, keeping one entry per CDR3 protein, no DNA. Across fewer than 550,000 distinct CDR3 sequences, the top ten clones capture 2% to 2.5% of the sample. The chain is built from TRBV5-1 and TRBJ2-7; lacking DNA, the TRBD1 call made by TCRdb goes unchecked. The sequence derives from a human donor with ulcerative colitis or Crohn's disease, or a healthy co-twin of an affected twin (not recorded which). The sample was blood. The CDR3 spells CASSLGSRDAYEQYF.